This TCR beta chain was identified during a study of shared clonotypes between healthy human individuals. Study overall: Three CD4 naive, three CD4 memory, two CD8 naive and one CD8 memory plate were used per donor. Points from the study as a whole: The study generally estimated greater richness for naive than memory subsets. Inspection by rarefaction showed sorted-subset sequencing to be incomplete despite large depth.

A remark on this clone: The target antigen is unknown.

Germline values: CDR1 PRHDT, CDR2 FYEKMQ (reference sequence). The V gene lost 5 bases and the J gene lost 4 bases, with 20 bases spanning the gap. CDR3 length: 17 residues. Every subset's genomic DNA went evenly onto several immunoSEQ plates. Assay used: immunoSEQ multiplex PCR; TCRdb lists only in-frame clones, some missing. The profile shows over a million clones, roughly 97% of them singletons. The chain has TRBV13 and TRBJ1-4, with D perhaps matching TRBD1 (5 bases). The sequence was obtained from a man younger than 40 in good health. Material for sequencing was naive CD4+ T cells sorted from blood. The subset here: CD45RA+ positively selected. The CDR3 spells CASSTGPPKKLNEKLFF. Here the CDR3 DNA reads TGTGCCAGCAGCACGGGACCACCGAAAAAACTTAATGAAAAACTGTTTTTT.